Included here is one T cell receptor beta chain sequence, with context. These data belong to a study of memory CD4+ T cells and cytomegalovirus serostatus. Study context: Donors were healthy Belgian adults, 9 or 10 CMV seropositive and some 24 seronegative.

Single viable CD3+CD4+CD8-CD45RO+ cells were sorted as the memory CD4+ T cells. Serum IgG to CMV pp150, pp28, p38 and p52 defined serostatus. The CDR3 is 14 amino acids. Trimming pared 4 bases from V and 5 bases from J, leaving 15 bases between. The germline V gene encodes CDR1 SGHTA and CDR2 FQGNSA. Sequenced by immunoSEQ multiplex PCR; TCRdb stores in-frame clones only, minus some. Of tens of thousands of clones listed, about 79% were seen once; the top ten hold approximately 0.55%. The sequencing sample was made of memory CD4+ T cells from blood. The rearrangement links TRBV7-2 to TRBJ2-7; D remains unclear. This clonotype was obtained from an adult in good health and CMV-seronegative. The CDR3 nucleotides are TGTGCCAGCAGCTCCTCATTAGGCCCTAACGAGCAGTACTTC. Its protein is CASSSSLGPNEQYF. Variable domain in full (rest from reference TRBV7-2 and TRBJ2-7): GAGVSQSPSNKVTEKGKDVELRCDPISGHTALYWYRQSLGQGLEFLIYFQGNSAPDKSGLPSDRFSAERTGGSVSTLTIQRTQQEDSAVYLCASSSSLGPNEQYFGPGTRLTVT.